This note documents a single T cell receptor (beta chain) sequence. As yet, its antigen is unknown. These data are taken from a study of T cell responses to AZD1222 COVID-19 vaccine. The study's findings and limits: Two AZD1222 doses significantly raised spike-specific TCR breadth and depth over controls. Mostly white British, mostly female donors; authors suggested clonal diversity may be underestimated. Every sample of the repertoires postdated the peak T cell response.

Profiled with immunoSEQ multiplex PCR; TCRdb holds only in-frame clones, not every one. The table shows about 98,000 clones, with approximately 88% occurring only once. The sample was peripheral blood, taken on day 0 of AZD1222 vaccination. The origin of this receptor is an adult in good health.

The CDR3: CSAFGQGTNYGYTF. Written as DNA, the CDR3 is TGCAGCGCCTTCGGACAGGGTACTAACTATGGCTACACCTTC. This chain uses TRBV29-1 with TRBJ1-2; 8 bases align to TRBD1. CDR3 length: 14 amino acids. The V segment lost 7 bases and the J segment 0 bases; nucleotides outside the gene matches: 7. The germline V gene has CDR1 SQVTM and CDR2 ANQGSEA.